Shown below are 25 T cell receptor beta chains from a single sample sequenced in a study of cytomegalovirus exposure and HLA in healthy donors. The PCR contained 60 Vbeta and 13 Jbeta primers. TCRdb's copy holds only in-frame clones and misses some; the assay was immunoSEQ multiplex PCR. In the table there are 130,000 or so clones, around 75% of which are singletons. The sequencing input was PBMCs. The receptors stem from a woman between 45 and 60 years old in good health and CMV-seropositive.

The chain employs TRBV11-1 and TRBJ1-1; D remains ambiguous. The CDR3 spans 12 residues. V was clipped by 1 base and J by 5 bases, with 5 bases between them. The germline V gene has CDR1 SGHAT and CDR2 FQDESV (reference sequence). The CDR3 nucleotides read TGTGCCAGCAGCTTAGACCGGACTGAAGCTTTCTTT. This encodes CASSLDRTEAFF.

The rearrangement uses TRBV5-1 and TRBJ2-7; D not resolved. V was shortened by 2 bases and J by 2 bases, with 14 bases between the two germline ends. The CDR3 sequence is 15 residues long. Germline CDR1 reads SGHRS; CDR2 reads YFSETQ. CDR3 sequence: CASSFEAPVPYEQYF. The CDR3 nucleotides are TGCGCCAGCAGCTTCGAGGCGCCCGTCCCCTACGAGCAGTACTTC.

This chain links TRBV5-1 with TRBJ2-5; TRBD2 might be the D (6 bases). The CDR3 has 17 residues. With 1 base removed from V and 5 bases from J, the gap between germline ends came to 21 bases. Germline CDR1 and CDR2: SGHRS and YFSETQ. CDR3 residues: CASSLNPSPSGVETQYF. CDR3 nucleotide sequence: TGCGCCAGCAGCTTGAACCCGTCTCCCTCGGGGGTTGAGACCCAGTACTTC.

This clone has more than one count but fewer than ten. The V gene is TRBV15, the J gene TRBJ2-7; TRBD2 agrees at 9 bases. The J segment lost 3 bases and the V segment lost 0 bases, leaving 3 bases of the junction unmatched. Germline CDR1 is LNHNV and CDR2 is YYDKDF (reference sequence). This CDR3 spans 15 amino acids. Here the CDR3 reads CATSRDTSGYYEQYF. CDR3 nucleotide sequence: TGTGCCACCAGCAGAGATACTAGCGGGTACTACGAGCAGTACTTC.

The V gene is TRBV12-1, the J gene TRBJ1-5; no DNA check was done on the table's D call, TRBD1. TRBV12-1 is a pseudogene locus. The CDR3 sequence is 14 residues long. The CDR3 DNA is TGTGCCAGCAGCCTGGACAGACGCAATCAGCCCCAGCATTTT. This translates into CASSLDRRNQPQHF.

V usage is TRBV6-1 and J usage is TRBJ1-2, with D perhaps matching TRBD1 (5 bases). Trimming left V 6 bases short and J 5 bases short, with 13 bases between. The CDR3 loop spans 13 amino acids. In germline, CDR1 is MNHNS, CDR2 SASEGT. Written as DNA, the CDR3 is TGTGCCAGCAGCAAGACAGACATTTATGGCTACACCTTC. Amino acid sequence: CASSKTDIYGYTF.

The V gene is TRBV5-1, the J gene TRBJ2-7, with 7 nucleotides matching TRBD1. Germline lookup yields CDR1 SGHRS and CDR2 YFSETQ. This CDR3 has 15 residues. With V trimmed by 3 bases and J by 5 bases, 11 bases remained unmatched. The CDR3 coding sequence is TGCGCCAGCAGCTGGGGGCCAGGGGGAGTCAACGAGCAGTACTTC. It codes for CASSWGPGGVNEQYF.

This clone was seen a single time. The V gene is TRBV9, the J gene TRBJ2-5, with D perhaps matching TRBD2 (7 bases). Germline V gives CDR1 SGDLS, CDR2 YYNGEE. CDR3 size: 16 residues. V was cut by 2 bases and J by 5 bases, with 19 bases left in between. As DNA, the CDR3 is TGTGCCAGCAGCGTGGGGGGGGGCTTAGTATCGGAGACCCAGTACTTC. Amino acid sequence: CASSVGGGLVSETQYF. The variable domain in full, completed from reference TRBV9 and TRBJ2-5, reads DSGVTQTPKHLITATGQRVTLRCSPRSGDLSVYWYQQSLDQGLQFLIQYYNGEERAKGNILERFSAQQFPDLHSELNLSSLELGDSALYFCASSVGGGLVSETQYFGPGTRLLVL.

The CDR3 coding sequence is TGTGCCAGCAGCTTGACGGGAACAGATACGCAGTATTTT. Protein product: CASSLTGTDTQYF. The V call is TRBV5-4, the J call TRBJ2-3, with D possibly TRBD2 on 5 matching bases. Trimming took 1 base from V and 3 from J, leaving 6 bases between them. CDR1 SGHNT and CDR2 YYREEE come from the germline V gene (reference sequence). This CDR3 contains 13 residues.

The V call is TRBV27, the J call TRBJ2-1; TRBD2 aligns across 7 bases. Germline loops: CDR1 MNHEY, CDR2 SMNVEV (reference sequence). CDR3 length: 13 amino acids. The V segment lost 6 bases and the J segment 8 bases; nucleotides outside the gene matches: 7. CDR3 nucleotides: TGTGCCAGCAGGCGGGAGATGTGGGATGAGCAGTTCTTC. Amino acid sequence: CASRREMWDEQFF.

V and J are TRBV2 and TRBJ2-3; 8 bases map to TRBD2. Germline CDR1 and CDR2: SNHLY and FYNNEI. The CDR3 totals 14 residues. V was pared by 7 bases and J by 3 bases, with 6 bases of the junction left unmatched. This CDR3 reads CASNRGGGTDTQYF. CDR3 sequence (DNA): TGTGCCAGCAACCGGGGGGGCGGTACAGATACGCAGTATTTT.

This clone has only a few counts. This chain uses TRBV19 with TRBJ2-2, with a tentative D call TRBD2 (6 bases). Germline-derived CDR1 and CDR2 are LNHDA and SQIVND (reference sequence). The CDR3 length is 16 residues. The V gene lost 0 bases and the J gene lost 6 bases, with 14 bases spanning the gap. The CDR3, as DNA: TGTGCCAGTAGTATAGATAGCGGAGGAAGCGCCGGGGAGCTGTTTTTT. Its translation: CASSIDSGGSAGELFF.

The J gene is TRBJ2-3, the V gene TRBV27; a possible D gene is TRBD1 (5 bases). The V gene's germline CDR1 is MNHEY and CDR2 SMNVEV (reference sequence). The CDR3 consists of 16 residues. With 4 bases removed from V and 0 bases from J, the gap between germline ends came to 14 bases. CDR3 DNA sequence: TGTGCCAGCAGTTCCCGGACACTCTATAGCACAGATACGCAGTATTTT. This encodes CASSSRTLYSTDTQYF.

The chain employs TRBV30 and TRBJ1-3; maybe TRBD1 (6 bases). V lost 4 bases, J lost 3 bases, and 13 bases lay in between. This CDR3 comprises 14 residues. Germline V lookup: CDR1 GTSNPN, CDR2 SVGIG (reference sequence). CDR3 in amino acids: CAWTRGGSGNTIYF. The CDR3 DNA reads TGTGCCTGGACCAGAGGGGGAAGTGGAAACACCATATATTTT.

The chain joins TRBV9 to TRBJ1-1; TRBD1 agrees at 7 bases. Germline V gene data show CDR1 as SGDLS and CDR2 as YYNGEE. The CDR3 extends over 15 amino acids. V gave up 4 bases and J gave up 5 bases; unmatched junction bases: 11. CDR3 nucleotide sequence: TGTGCCAGCAGCCTCCTTTCGGGGGACAGTACTGAAGCTTTCTTT. Protein: CASSLLSGDSTEAFF.

A note on this clone: The sample contains more than one DNA sequence encoding this CDR3. The rearrangement links TRBV7-9 to TRBJ2-7, with 14 bases identical to TRBD2. CDR1 is SEHNR and CDR2 is FQNEAQ in the germline V gene (reference sequence). V lost 4 bases and J lost 0; bases outside the gene matches: 8. This CDR3 comprises 18 residues. The CDR3 protein is CASSSRGTSGSGSYEQYF. The CDR3 DNA follows: TGTGCCAGCAGCTCTAGAGGGACTAGCGGGAGCGGCTCCTACGAGCAGTACTTC.

The rearrangement uses TRBV19 and TRBJ1-2, with TRBD1 identical over 7 bases. The CDR3 length is 16 residues. Looked up from germline, CDR1 is LNHDA and CDR2 is SQIVND (reference sequence). V dropped 7 bases and J dropped 0; count of bases not matched to a gene: 11. CDR3 DNA sequence: TGTGCCAGTACGCGGACAGGCGAATCCTCTAACTATGGCTACACCTTC. This codes for CASTRTGESSNYGYTF.

V is TRBV9 and J is TRBJ2-1; 13 bases are a match to TRBD2. Unmatched junction bases numbered 4, after V lost 4 bases and J lost 6 bases. Germline V gives CDR1 SGDLS, CDR2 YYNGEE. This CDR3 contains 15 residues. The CDR3 loop is CASSTTSGRVNEQFF. CDR3 nucleotides: TGTGCCAGCAGCACCACTAGCGGGAGGGTCAATGAGCAGTTCTTC.

This clone is a singleton in its sample. V gene TRBV4-2 combines with J gene TRBJ1-2; D is undetermined. The ends were cut back, 0 bases at V and 3 bases at J, with 5 bases in the middle. Germline V gene data show CDR1 as LGHNA and CDR2 as YNFKEQ. The CDR3 sequence is 13 residues long. This CDR3 reads CASSQDGDYGYTF. DNA for the CDR3: TGTGCCAGCAGCCAAGACGGGGACTATGGCTACACCTTC.

The genes are TRBV7-2 and TRBJ2-7, with TRBD1 as a possible D gene (6 bases). The germline gives CDR1 SGHTA, CDR2 FQGNSA. V was cut by 7 bases and J by 7 bases, with 26 bases left in between. The length of the CDR3 is 16 residues. The DNA of the CDR3 is TGTGCCAGCATTAAGGGCCTCTGGACAGAGAGCCAGGAGCAGTACTTC. Its protein product is CASIKGLWTESQEQYF.

This clone was recorded a few times. The V gene is TRBV20-1, the J gene TRBJ1-1; D may be TRBD1 (5 bases). Germline CDR1 and CDR2: DFQATT and SNEGSKA (reference sequence). The germline V and J ends were trimmed by 7 bases and 1 base, with 7 bases remaining between them. There are 11 residues in the CDR3. The CDR3 coding sequence is TGCAGTGTGGGGGGGAACACTGAAGCTTTCTTT. This codes for CSVGGNTEAFF.

This chain uses TRBV10-3 with TRBJ2-1; 7 positions match TRBD2. Germline lookup yields CDR1 ENHRY and CDR2 SYGVKD. Germline trimming cut 3 bases from V and 3 bases from J; bases unmatched to any gene: 8. There are 16 residues in the CDR3. CDR3 amino acids: CAISDRGRADYNEQFF. CDR3 coding DNA: TGTGCCATCAGTGATCGGGGGAGGGCGGACTACAATGAGCAGTTCTTC.

The CDR3: CASSHPAGGFYEQYF. CDR3 nucleotides: TGCGCCAGCAGCCATCCCGCGGGAGGGTTCTACGAGCAGTACTTC. The J gene is TRBJ2-7, the V gene TRBV4-1; 9 nucleotides line up with TRBD2. Germline loops: CDR1 MGHRA, CDR2 YSYEKL. J lost 3 bases, V lost 3 bases, and 6 bases had no gene match. This CDR3 contains 15 residues.

The CDR3 bases are TGTGCCAGCAGCCGAAGGACTAGCGGGAGAAGGTTGGAGGAGACCCAGTACTTC. Translation gives CASSRRTSGRRLEETQYF. This chain joins TRBV14 and TRBJ2-5; 13 nucleotides align to TRBD2. This CDR3 has 18 residues. The germline CDR1 and CDR2 sequences are SGHDN and FVKESK. J gave up 5 bases and V 4 bases, and 13 bases lay outside the gene matches.

The chain couples TRBV9 to TRBJ2-5, with 16 bases matching TRBD2. The CDR3 spans 19 residues. J gave up 5 bases and V 1 base, and 11 bases lay outside the gene matches. Germline lookup yields CDR1 SGDLS and CDR2 YYNGEE. The CDR3 DNA follows: TGTGCCAGCAGCGTAAATTCGGGACTAGCGGGAGGGCCAGGGGAGACCCAGTACTTC. This encodes CASSVNSGLAGGPGETQYF. Together with reference TRBV9 and TRBJ2-5, the CDR3 gives the full variable domain: DSGVTQTPKHLITATGQRVTLRCSPRSGDLSVYWYQQSLDQGLQFLIQYYNGEERAKGNILERFSAQQFPDLHSELNLSSLELGDSALYFCASSVNSGLAGGPGETQYFGPGTRLLVL.